Each of the 14 T cell receptor beta chains below was sequenced from the same sample in a study of early T cells in non-severe SARS-CoV-2 infection. TCRdb reanalysed the 5' RACE reads using MiXCR and keeps one entry per CDR3 protein. The sample holds around 98,000 distinct CDR3 sequences, around 10% seen once. Sequenced input: whole blood. The receptors were sampled from an adult who was a healthcare worker with PCR-confirmed SARS-CoV-2 infection or an uninfected control (not recorded which).

The chain's CDR3 is CASSLVWDTQYF. Here the CDR3 DNA reads TGTGCCAGCAGCTTAGTCTGGGATACGCAGTATTTT. The rearrangement links TRBV7-9 to TRBJ2-3; D not resolved. CDR1 is SEHNR and CDR2 is FQNEAQ in the germline V gene (reference sequence). Deletions cut 1 base from V and 6 bases from J, with 5 bases between. This CDR3 comprises 12 residues.

This chain joins TRBV4-1 and TRBJ2-7; 8 nucleotides agree with TRBD2. There are 16 residues in the CDR3. V gave up 3 bases and J gave up 0 bases; unmatched junction bases: 7. The germline gives CDR1 MGHRA, CDR2 YSYEKL. The DNA for the CDR3 is TGCGCCAGCAGCCACTCAGCGGGGGACTTCTCCTACGAGCAGTACTTC. It encodes CASSHSAGDFSYEQYF.

This clonotype has only a few counts. J is TRBJ2-5 and V is TRBV9; 12 bases are a match to TRBD2. Germline loops: CDR1 SGDLS, CDR2 YYNGEE. V lost 2 bases to trimming and J lost 2 bases; unmatched junction nucleotides: 1. The CDR3 length is 15 residues. The DNA for the CDR3 is TGTGCCAGCAGCGTCCTAGCGGGGGGGCAAGAGACCCAGTACTTC. It encodes CASSVLAGGQETQYF.

This clonotype was found many times. The chain carries TRBV11-2 and TRBJ2-5; weak D call: TRBD2 (5 bases). Germline V gene data show CDR1 as SGHAT and CDR2 as FQNNGV. The CDR3 contains 13 residues. The ends were cut back, 5 bases at V and 0 bases at J, with 7 bases in the middle. This CDR3 is CASSRTHQETQYF. CDR3 DNA: TGTGCCAGCAGCAGGACTCACCAAGAGACCCAGTACTTC.

This clonotype was detected many times. The gene calls are TRBV6-1 and TRBJ2-7; D is possibly TRBD1 (5 bases). The CDR3 has 14 residues. CDR1 is MNHNS and CDR2 is SASEGT in the germline V gene. V was cut by 1 base and J by 5 bases, with 12 bases left in between. CDR3 in amino acids: CASSEVAGIHEQYF. The CDR3 nucleotides are TGTGCCAGCAGTGAAGTTGCAGGGATCCACGAGCAGTACTTC.

A few counts support this clonotype. This chain connects TRBV6-5 to TRBJ1-2; D is unclear. Germline V lookup: CDR1 MNHEY, CDR2 SVGAGI. The CDR3 is made up of 14 amino acids. The ends were cut back, 6 bases at V and 3 bases at J, with 14 bases in the middle. The chain's CDR3 is CASSRTDPYYGYTF. The CDR3 nucleotides read TGTGCCAGCAGCCGGACGGACCCATACTATGGCTACACCTTC.

This clonotype has a single count. This chain joins TRBV5-5 and TRBJ2-1, with TRBD2 matching 10 bases. V lost 2 bases and J lost 7; bases outside the gene matches: 6. In germline, CDR1 is SGHKS, CDR2 YYEKEE (reference sequence). The length of the CDR3 is 15 residues. The CDR3 spells CASSLLAGIGNEQFF. CDR3 bases: TGTGCCAGCAGCTTACTAGCGGGGATAGGTAATGAGCAGTTCTTC. Full variable domain (remainder filled in from reference TRBV5-5 and TRBJ2-1): DAGVTQSPTHLIKTRGQQVTLRCSPISGHKSVSWYQQVLGQGPQFIFQYYEKEERGRGNFPDRFSARQFPNYSSELNVNALLLGDSALYLCASSLLAGIGNEQFFGPGTRLTVL.

At least ten counts were recorded for this clonotype. The chain carries TRBV11-2 and TRBJ1-5; D ambiguous. Germline V CDR1 and CDR2: SGHAT, FQNNGV. The CDR3 is 17 amino acids. With 1 base removed from V and 0 bases from J, the gap between germline ends came to 13 bases. The CDR3 region is CASSLGSRPYSNQPQHF. Written as DNA, the CDR3 is TGTGCCAGCAGCTTAGGATCCAGGCCATATAGCAATCAGCCCCAGCATTTT.

This clonotype was counted many times. The CDR3 DNA follows: TGTGCCAGCAGTTCCCGCCCGGCGGAAGAGCAGTACTTC. Encoded protein: CASSSRPAEEQYF. This chain connects TRBV12-3 or TRBV12-4 to TRBJ2-7; D not resolved. The V end lost 4 bases, the J end lost 7 bases, and 14 bases lay between the germline ends. The CDR3 sequence is 13 residues long.

V gene TRBV30 combines with J gene TRBJ1-6, with D unresolved. V lost 2 bases to trimming and J lost 11 bases, with 10 bases between them. From germline, CDR1 is GTSNPN and CDR2 SVGIG (reference sequence). This CDR3 contains 12 residues. CDR3 in DNA: TGTGCCTGGAGTTCGGTCGGGCCACCCCTCCACTTT. Amino acids: CAWSSVGPPLHF.

This clonotype was seen more than once but under ten times. The chain is built from TRBV27 and TRBJ1-6; 8 bases are a match to TRBD1. The germline V gene has CDR1 MNHEY and CDR2 SMNVEV (reference sequence). The V and J ends lost 3 bases and 7 bases, in that order; junction bases with no gene match: 11. This CDR3 has 17 residues. Written as DNA, the CDR3 is TGTGCCAGCAGTTTGATAGGGCTGGGACAGGCCAATTCACCCCTCCACTTT. This codes for CASSLIGLGQANSPLHF.

This clonotype appeared a few times. This chain links TRBV20-1 with TRBJ1-6; 10 bases are shared with TRBD1. The CDR3 extends over 17 amino acids. CDR1 and CDR2 from the germline V gene are DFQATT and SNEGSKA (reference sequence). After removal of 0 bases from V and 5 bases from J, the junction contained 7 bases not matched to a gene. The CDR3 DNA sequence: TGCAGTGCTAGAGATCGGGACAGGGGAGCCCATAATTCACCCCTCCACTTT. This gives the protein CSARDRDRGAHNSPLHF.

In its sample, this clonotype was seen a few times. The rearrangement links TRBV10-1 to TRBJ2-7, with D unclear. The CDR3 contains 11 residues. V shed 4 bases and J shed 6 bases, with 7 bases lying between them. Germline CDR1 WNHNN, CDR2 SYGVQD (reference sequence). In nucleotides, the CDR3 is TGCGCCAGCAGTGGTTCCGCCGAGCAGTACTTC. As protein: CASSGSAEQYF.

This clonotype was seen many times. The genes are TRBV7-2 and TRBJ2-5; 7 bases agree with TRBD2. V trimming: 5 bases; J trimming: 5 bases; junction bases outside the gene matches: 8. This CDR3 region has 14 residues. Per the germline V gene, CDR1 is SGHTA and CDR2 is FQGNSA. CDR3 in DNA: TGTGCCAGCAGCATCTTGGGGGGGAGGGAGACCCAGTACTTC. This gives the protein CASSILGGRETQYF.